The TCR beta chain under discussion was sequenced for a study of cytomegalovirus exposure and HLA in healthy donors. J was trimmed by 4 bases and V by 6 bases; bases with no gene match: 8. The CDR3 extends over 15 amino acids. The germline V gene has CDR1 SGHAT and CDR2 FQNNGV. Primers for the PCR totalled 60 Vbeta and 13 Jbeta. Clones were sequenced by immunoSEQ multiplex PCR, and TCRdb holds only the in-frame ones, with some missing. This table has about 120,000 clones, around 74% appearing once. The receptor comes from a man aged 55 to 70 in good health and CMV-seropositive. The material sequenced was PBMCs. This chain uses TRBV11-2 with TRBJ2-2; 7 bases align to TRBD2. The chain's CDR3 is CASRERRGSTGELFF. For the CDR3, the DNA is TGTGCCAGCAGGGAGCGGCGGGGGAGCACCGGGGAGCTGTTTTTT.